This TCR beta chain was obtained from a study of cytomegalovirus exposure and HLA in healthy donors. The CDR3 has 13 amino acids. The V end was cut by 6 bases, the J end by 4 bases, with 12 bases between. Germline V CDR1 and CDR2: LNHDA, SQIVND (reference sequence). Regarding this clone: Its target is unknown.

General study findings and limits: Investigators reported over 150 TCR beta chains as tied to cytomegalovirus.

The PCR employed 60 Vbeta primers together with 13 Jbeta primers. Assay used: immunoSEQ multiplex PCR; TCRdb lists only in-frame clones, some missing. The sample lists approximately 140,000 clones; over 70% were seen once. The chain recombines TRBV19 with TRBJ2-5; D is ambiguous. Sequences were obtained from PBMCs. This TCR was recovered from a woman between 40 and 55 years old in good health and CMV-seronegative. The CDR3 here is CASRGSRGETQYF. In nucleotides, the CDR3 is TGTGCCAGTAGAGGTTCTAGAGGAGAGACCCAGTACTTC. The whole variable domain, remainder taken from reference TRBV19 and TRBJ2-5, is DGGITQSPKYLFRKEGQNVTLSCEQNLNHDAMYWYRQDPGQGLRLIYYSQIVNDFQKGDIAEGYSVSREKKESFPLTVTSAQKNPTAFYLCASRGSRGETQYFGPGTRLLVL.